This TCR beta chain was observed in a study of cytomegalovirus exposure and HLA in healthy donors. Study-level background: Among the 398 donors who were genotyped, approximately 83% fell in the genetic ancestry cluster that is associated with self-reported Caucasian donors. General observations from the study: Three CMV-associated chains were confirmed in vitro to be specific for CMV antigens.

This CDR3 contains 13 residues. Unmatched junction bases numbered 5, after V lost 6 bases and J lost 4 bases. Germline V gene sequence: CDR1 MNHNS, CDR2 SASEGT. To note about this clone: Its antigen is still unknown.

PCR primers comprised 60 Vbeta and 13 Jbeta primers. Sequenced by immunoSEQ multiplex PCR; TCRdb stores in-frame clones only, minus some. In the table there are 90,000 to 100,000 clones, 60% to 80% of which are singletons. The sample consisted of PBMCs. The V gene is TRBV6-1, the J gene TRBJ1-1; 7 nucleotides agree with TRBD1. The clonotype was recovered from a woman between 55 and 75 years old in good health and CMV-seropositive. DNA of the CDR3: TGTGCCAGCAGCACAGGGGCCCCCACTGAAGCTTTCTTT. The encoded protein is CASSTGAPTEAFF.